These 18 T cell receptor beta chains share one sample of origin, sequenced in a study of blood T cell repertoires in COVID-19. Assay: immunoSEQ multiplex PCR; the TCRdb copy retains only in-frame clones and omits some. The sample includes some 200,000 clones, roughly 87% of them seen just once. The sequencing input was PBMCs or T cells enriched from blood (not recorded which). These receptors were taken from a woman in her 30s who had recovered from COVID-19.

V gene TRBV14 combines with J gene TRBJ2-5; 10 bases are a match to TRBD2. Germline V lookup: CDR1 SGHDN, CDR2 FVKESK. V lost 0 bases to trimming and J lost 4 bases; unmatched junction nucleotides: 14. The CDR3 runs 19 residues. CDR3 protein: CASSQDRRASGRRGETQYF. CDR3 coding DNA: TGTGCCAGCAGCCAAGATCGGCGGGCTAGCGGGAGACGGGGAGAGACCCAGTACTTC.

CDR3 region: CASSWGQGGNSPLHF. Written as DNA, the CDR3 is TGCGCCAGCAGCTGGGGACAGGGAGGAAATTCACCCCTCCACTTT. V and J are TRBV5-1 and TRBJ1-6; 9 bases align to TRBD1. Germline CDR1 reads SGHRS; CDR2 reads YFSETQ. This CDR3 contains 15 residues. The junction had 5 bases not matched to a gene; V was cut back by 3 bases and J by 7 bases. Variable domain in full (rest from reference TRBV5-1 and TRBJ1-6): KAGVTQTPRYLIKTRGQQVTLSCSPISGHRSVSWYQQTPGQGLQFLFEYFSETQRNKGNFPGRFSGRQFSNSRSEMNVSTLELGDSALYLCASSWGQGGNSPLHFGNGTRLTVT.

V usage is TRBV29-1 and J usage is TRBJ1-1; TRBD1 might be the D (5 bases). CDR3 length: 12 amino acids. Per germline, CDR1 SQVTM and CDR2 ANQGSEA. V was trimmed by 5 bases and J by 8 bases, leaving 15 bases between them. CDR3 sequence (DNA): TGCAGCGTTATCCCCTCCACAGGAGAAGCTTTCTTT. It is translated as CSVIPSTGEAFF.

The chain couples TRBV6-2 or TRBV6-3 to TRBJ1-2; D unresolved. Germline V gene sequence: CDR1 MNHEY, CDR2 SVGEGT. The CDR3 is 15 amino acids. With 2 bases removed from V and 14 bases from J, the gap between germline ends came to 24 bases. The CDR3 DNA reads TGTGCCAGCAGTTACCCGCGGGGTAGGAGTATGGCTAAGACCTTC. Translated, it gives CASSYPRGRSMAKTF.

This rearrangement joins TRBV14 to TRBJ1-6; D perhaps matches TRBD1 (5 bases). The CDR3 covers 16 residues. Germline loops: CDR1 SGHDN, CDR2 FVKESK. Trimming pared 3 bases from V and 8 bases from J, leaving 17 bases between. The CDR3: CASSQWSSGVYSPLHF. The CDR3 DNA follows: TGTGCCAGCAGCCAGTGGTCTTCGGGGGTTTATTCACCCCTCCACTTT.

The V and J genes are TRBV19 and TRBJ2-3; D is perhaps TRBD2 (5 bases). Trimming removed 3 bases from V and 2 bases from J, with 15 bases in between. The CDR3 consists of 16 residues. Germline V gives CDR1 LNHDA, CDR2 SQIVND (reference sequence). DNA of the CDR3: TGTGCCAGTAGTATTCCCGGGAATCCTTTCACAGATACGCAGTATTTT. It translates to CASSIPGNPFTDTQYF.

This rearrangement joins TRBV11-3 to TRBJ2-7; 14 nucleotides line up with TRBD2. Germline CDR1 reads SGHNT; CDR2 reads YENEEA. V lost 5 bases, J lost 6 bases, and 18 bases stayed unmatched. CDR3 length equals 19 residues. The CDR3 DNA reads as TGTGCCAGCAGCCCGGGACTAGCGGGAGATAGGGTCCCTCGGCGCGAGCAGTACTTC. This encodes CASSPGLAGDRVPRREQYF.

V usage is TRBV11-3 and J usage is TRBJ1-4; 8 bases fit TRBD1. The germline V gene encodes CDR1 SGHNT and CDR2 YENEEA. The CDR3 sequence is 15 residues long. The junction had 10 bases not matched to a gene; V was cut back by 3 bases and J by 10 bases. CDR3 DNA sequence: TGTGCCAGCAGCTTCCCCGGACAGGGTGGAGGAAAACTGTTTTTT. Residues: CASSFPGQGGGKLFF.

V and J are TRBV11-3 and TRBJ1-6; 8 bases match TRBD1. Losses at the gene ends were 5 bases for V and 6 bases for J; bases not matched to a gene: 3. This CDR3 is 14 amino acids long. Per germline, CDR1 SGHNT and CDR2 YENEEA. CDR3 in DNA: TGTGCCAGCAGCCGGACAGGGAGTAATTCACCCCTCCACTTT. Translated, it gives CASSRTGSNSPLHF.

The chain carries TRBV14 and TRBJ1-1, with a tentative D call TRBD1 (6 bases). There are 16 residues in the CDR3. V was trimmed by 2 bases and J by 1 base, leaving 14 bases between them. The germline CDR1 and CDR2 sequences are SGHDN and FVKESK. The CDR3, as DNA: TGTGCCAGCAGCCAAAGGTCAGGGGCGTGGAACACTGAAGCTTTCTTT. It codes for CASSQRSGAWNTEAFF. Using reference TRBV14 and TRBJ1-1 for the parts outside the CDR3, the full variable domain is EAGVTQFPSHSVIEKGQTVTLRCDPISGHDNLYWYRRVMGKEIKFLLHFVKESKQDESGMPNNRFLAERTGGTYSTLKVQPAELEDSGVYFCASSQRSGAWNTEAFFGQGTRLTVV.

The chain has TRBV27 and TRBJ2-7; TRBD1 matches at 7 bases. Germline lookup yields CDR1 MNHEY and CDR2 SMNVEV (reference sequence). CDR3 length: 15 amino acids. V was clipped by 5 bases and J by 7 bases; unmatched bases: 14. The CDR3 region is CASSKLQGQVGEQYF. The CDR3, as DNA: TGTGCCAGCAGTAAACTACAGGGGCAGGTGGGAGAGCAGTACTTC.

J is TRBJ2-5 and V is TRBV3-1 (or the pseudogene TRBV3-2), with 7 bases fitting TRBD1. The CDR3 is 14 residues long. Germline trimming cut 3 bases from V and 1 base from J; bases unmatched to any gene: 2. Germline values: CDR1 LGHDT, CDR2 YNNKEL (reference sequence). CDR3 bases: TGTGCCAGCAGCCAGGGACAGACCCAAGAGACCCAGTACTTC. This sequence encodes CASSQGQTQETQYF.

CDR3 DNA sequence: TGTGCCAGTAGTAGGGGACTAAACTACGAGCAGTACTTC. Translated: CASSRGLNYEQYF. The chain carries TRBV19 and TRBJ2-7; 7 nucleotides agree with TRBD2. In germline, CDR1 is LNHDA, CDR2 SQIVND (reference sequence). CDR3 length equals 13 residues. V lost 4 bases and J lost 3; bases outside the gene matches: 3.

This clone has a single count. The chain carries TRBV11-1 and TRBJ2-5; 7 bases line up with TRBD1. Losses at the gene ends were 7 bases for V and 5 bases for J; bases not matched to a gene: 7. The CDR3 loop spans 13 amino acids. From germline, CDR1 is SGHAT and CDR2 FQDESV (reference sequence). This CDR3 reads CASKEVDRETQYF. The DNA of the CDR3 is TGTGCCAGCAAGGAGGTGGACAGGGAGACCCAGTACTTC.

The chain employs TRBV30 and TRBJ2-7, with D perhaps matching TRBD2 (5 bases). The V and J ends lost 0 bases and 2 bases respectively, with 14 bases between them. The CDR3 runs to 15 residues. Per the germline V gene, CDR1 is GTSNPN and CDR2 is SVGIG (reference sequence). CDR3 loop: CAWSVGPSTTYEQYF. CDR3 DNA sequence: TGTGCCTGGAGTGTAGGGCCTAGCACGACCTACGAGCAGTACTTC.

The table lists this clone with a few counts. Written as DNA, the CDR3 is TGTGCCAGCAAAAAAAAGGGACAGATCAATCAGCCCCAGCATTTT. It codes for CASKKKGQINQPQHF. The chain links TRBV6-4 to TRBJ1-5, with 7 nucleotides matching TRBD1. Germline V gives CDR1 MRHNA, CDR2 SNTAGT. The CDR3 is 15 amino acids. The junction had 9 bases not matched to a gene; V was cut back by 7 bases and J by 3 bases.

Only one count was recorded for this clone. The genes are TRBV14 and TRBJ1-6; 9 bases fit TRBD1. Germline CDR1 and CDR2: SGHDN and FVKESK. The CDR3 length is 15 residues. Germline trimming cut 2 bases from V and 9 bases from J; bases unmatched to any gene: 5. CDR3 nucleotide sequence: TGTGCCAGCAGCCAATGGACAGGGGAAGCTTCACCCCTCCACTTT. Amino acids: CASSQWTGEASPLHF. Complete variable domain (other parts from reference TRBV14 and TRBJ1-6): EAGVTQFPSHSVIEKGQTVTLRCDPISGHDNLYWYRRVMGKEIKFLLHFVKESKQDESGMPNNRFLAERTGGTYSTLKVQPAELEDSGVYFCASSQWTGEASPLHFGNGTRLTVT.

In DNA, the CDR3 is TGTGCCTGGAGTAAGGTTTTGGGGGCACTGGGAGGAAACACCATATATTTT. As protein: CAWSKVLGALGGNTIYF. The chain has TRBV30 and TRBJ1-3; D may be TRBD1 (6 bases). Per germline, CDR1 GTSNPN and CDR2 SVGIG (reference sequence). The CDR3 is 17 amino acids. Between the trimmed V and J ends, which lost 2 bases and 4 bases, there was a span of 21 bases.